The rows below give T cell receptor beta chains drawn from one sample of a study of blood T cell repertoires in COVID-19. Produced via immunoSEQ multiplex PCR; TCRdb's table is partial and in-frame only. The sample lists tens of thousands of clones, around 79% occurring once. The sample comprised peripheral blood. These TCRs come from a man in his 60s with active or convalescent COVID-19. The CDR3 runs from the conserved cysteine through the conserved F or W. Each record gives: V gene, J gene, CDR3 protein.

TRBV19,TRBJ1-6,CASRRRVNSPLHF
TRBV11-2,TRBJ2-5,CASSFSREAQYF
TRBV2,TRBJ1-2,CASSGQNYGYTF
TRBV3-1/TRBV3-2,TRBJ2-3,CASSQEYLDTQYF
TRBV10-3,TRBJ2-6,CAISSGSGANVLTF
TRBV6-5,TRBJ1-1,CAGATLFSEAFF
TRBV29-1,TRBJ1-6,CSVVVDREACSPLHF
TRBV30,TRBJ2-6,CAWMPIRDRTVGGGANVLTF
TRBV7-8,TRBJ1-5,CASSLLGTLNQPQHF
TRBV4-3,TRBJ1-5,CASSQEVSRWASNQPQHF
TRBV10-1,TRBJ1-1,CASSERGIRTTEAFF
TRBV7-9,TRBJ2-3,CATIQGSTDTQYF
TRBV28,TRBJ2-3,CASNVRGAGTDTQYF
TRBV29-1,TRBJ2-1,CSVVPGRVGHEQFF
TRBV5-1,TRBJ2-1,CASSPLAGDNEQFF
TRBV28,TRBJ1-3,CASRTNPGVGSGNTIYF
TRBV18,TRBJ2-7,CASSPPGQVHEQYF
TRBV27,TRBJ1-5,CASSSGAAYQPQHF
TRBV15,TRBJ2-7,CATSIGQGEQYF
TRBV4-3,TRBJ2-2,CASSQAGGATGELFF
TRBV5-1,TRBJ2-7,CASSAYQGKDEQYF
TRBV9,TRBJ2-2,CASSVGQGSGELFF
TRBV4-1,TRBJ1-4,CASSTQQGEGAYNEKLFF
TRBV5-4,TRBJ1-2,CASRDRQGMFGYTF
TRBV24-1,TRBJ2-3,CATSDPLAGGWSDTQYF
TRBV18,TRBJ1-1,CASSPNQGKNTEAFF
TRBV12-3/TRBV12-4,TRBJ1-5,CASSFGAPQPQHF
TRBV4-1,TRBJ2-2,CASSQGPGSTSSTGELFF
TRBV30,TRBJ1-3,CAWSIDRVGNTIYF
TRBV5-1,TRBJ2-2,CASSLGRDTGELFF
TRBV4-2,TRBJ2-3,CASSLTTGLDTQYF
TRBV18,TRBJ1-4,CASSPTGTATNEKLFF
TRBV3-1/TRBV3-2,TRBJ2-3,CASSQVTGGGPDTQYF
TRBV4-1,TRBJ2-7,CASSQENYRTGGDYEQYF
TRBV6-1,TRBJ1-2,CASSEGEWNYGYTF
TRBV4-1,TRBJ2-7,CASSHTGGYEQYF
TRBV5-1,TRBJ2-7,CASSLDNYEQYF
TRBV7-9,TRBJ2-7,CASRPGGLSYEQYF
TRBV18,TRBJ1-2,CASSPTGDNYGYTF
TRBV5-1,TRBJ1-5,CASSLDWASNQPQHF
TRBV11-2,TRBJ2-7,CASSLVTAGARYEQYF
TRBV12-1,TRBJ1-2,CASSSGTGVSGYTF
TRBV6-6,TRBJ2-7,CASSYSAGGTYEQYF
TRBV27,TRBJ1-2,CASSFNRDRYGYTF
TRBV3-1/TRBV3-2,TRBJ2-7,CASSPNPGQGEYEQYF
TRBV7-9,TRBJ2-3,CASSFRTSGGPLDTQYF
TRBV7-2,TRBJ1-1,CASTPAGLLNTEAFF
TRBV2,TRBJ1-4,CASSWRGPATNEKLFF
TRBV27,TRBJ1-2,CASSSNRIGGFSGYTF
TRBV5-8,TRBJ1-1,CASSLDRGNTEAFF
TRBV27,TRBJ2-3,CASSTYRDDTQYF
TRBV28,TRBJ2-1,CASSYGTGGFVGNEQFF
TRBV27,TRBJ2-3,CASSDRGASSTDTQYF
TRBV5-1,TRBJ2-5,CASSSGTSGGRETQYF